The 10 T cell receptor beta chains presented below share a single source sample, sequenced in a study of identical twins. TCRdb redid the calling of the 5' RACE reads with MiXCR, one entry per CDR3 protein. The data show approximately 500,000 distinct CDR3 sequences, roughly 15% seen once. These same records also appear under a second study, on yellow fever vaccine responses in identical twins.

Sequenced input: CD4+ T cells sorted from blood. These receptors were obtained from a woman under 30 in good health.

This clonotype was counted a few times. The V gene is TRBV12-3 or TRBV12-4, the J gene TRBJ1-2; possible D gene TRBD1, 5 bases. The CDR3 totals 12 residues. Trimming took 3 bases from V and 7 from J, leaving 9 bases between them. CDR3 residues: CASSFFGTGYTF. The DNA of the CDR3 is TGTGCCAGCAGTTTTTTCGGGACTGGCTACACCTTC.

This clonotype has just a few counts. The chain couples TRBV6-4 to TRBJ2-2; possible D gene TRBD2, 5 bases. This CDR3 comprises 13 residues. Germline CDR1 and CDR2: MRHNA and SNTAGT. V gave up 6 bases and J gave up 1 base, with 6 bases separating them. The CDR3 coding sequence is TGTGCCAGCAGACGGGAGAACACCGGGGAGCTGTTTTTT. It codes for CASRRENTGELFF.

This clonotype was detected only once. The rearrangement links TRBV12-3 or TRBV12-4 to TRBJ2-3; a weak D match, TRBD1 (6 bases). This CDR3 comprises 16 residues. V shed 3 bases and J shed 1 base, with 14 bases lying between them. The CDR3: CASSFLLGARTDTQYF. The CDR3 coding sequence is TGTGCCAGCAGTTTCTTACTGGGGGCTCGCACAGATACGCAGTATTTT.

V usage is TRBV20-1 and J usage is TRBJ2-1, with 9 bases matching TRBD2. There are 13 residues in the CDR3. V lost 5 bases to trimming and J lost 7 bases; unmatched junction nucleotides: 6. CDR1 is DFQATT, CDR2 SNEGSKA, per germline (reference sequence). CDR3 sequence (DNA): TGCAGTGCTTCGACTAGCGGATGGAATGAGCAGTTCTTC. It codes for CSASTSGWNEQFF.

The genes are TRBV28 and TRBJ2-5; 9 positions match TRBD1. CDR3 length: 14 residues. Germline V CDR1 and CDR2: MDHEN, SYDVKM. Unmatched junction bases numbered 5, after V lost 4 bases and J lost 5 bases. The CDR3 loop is CASSWGTGLETQYF. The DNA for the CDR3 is TGTGCCAGCAGTTGGGGGACAGGGTTGGAGACCCAGTACTTC.

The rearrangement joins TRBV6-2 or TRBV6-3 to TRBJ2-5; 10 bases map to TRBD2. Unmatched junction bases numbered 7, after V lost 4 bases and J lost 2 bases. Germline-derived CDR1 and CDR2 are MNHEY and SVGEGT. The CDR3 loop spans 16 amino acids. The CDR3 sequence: CASSSTTSGVQETQYF. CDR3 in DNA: TGTGCCAGCAGTTCCACAACTAGCGGGGTGCAAGAGACCCAGTACTTC.

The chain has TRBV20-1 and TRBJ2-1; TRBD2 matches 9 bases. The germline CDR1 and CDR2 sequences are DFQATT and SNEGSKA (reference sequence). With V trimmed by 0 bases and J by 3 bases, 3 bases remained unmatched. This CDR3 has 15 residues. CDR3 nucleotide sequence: TGCAGTGCTAGAGATGATAGCGGGGGCTACAATGAGCAGTTCTTC. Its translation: CSARDDSGGYNEQFF.

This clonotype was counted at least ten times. The CDR3 coding sequence is TGTGCCAGCAGTTCGACAGGGGTGAATGAAAAACTGTTTTTT. Residues: CASSSTGVNEKLFF. The chain has TRBV12-3 or TRBV12-4 and TRBJ1-4, with 8 positions matching TRBD1. The J segment lost 5 bases and the V segment lost 4 bases, leaving 3 bases of the junction unmatched. The CDR3 is made up of 14 amino acids.

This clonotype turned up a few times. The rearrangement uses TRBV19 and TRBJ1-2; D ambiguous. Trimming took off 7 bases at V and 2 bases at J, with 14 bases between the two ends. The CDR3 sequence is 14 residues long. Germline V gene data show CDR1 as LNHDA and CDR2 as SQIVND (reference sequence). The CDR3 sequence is CASKAAETNYGYTF. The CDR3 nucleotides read TGTGCCAGTAAGGCCGCAGAGACCAACTATGGCTACACCTTC.

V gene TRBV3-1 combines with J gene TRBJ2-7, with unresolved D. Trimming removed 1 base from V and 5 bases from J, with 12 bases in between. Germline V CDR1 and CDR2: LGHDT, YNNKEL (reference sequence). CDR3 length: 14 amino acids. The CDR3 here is CASSQGAGSHEQYF. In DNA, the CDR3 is TGTGCCAGCAGCCAAGGTGCCGGATCCCACGAGCAGTACTTC.